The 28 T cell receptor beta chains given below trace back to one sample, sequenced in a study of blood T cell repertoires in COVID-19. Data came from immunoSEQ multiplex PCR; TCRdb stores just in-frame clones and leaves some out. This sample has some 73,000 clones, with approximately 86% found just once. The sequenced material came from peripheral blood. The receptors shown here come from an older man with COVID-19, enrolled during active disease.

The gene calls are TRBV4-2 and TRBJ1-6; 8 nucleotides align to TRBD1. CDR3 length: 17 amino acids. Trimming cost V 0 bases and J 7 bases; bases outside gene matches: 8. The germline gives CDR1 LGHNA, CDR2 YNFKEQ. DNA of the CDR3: TGTGCCAGCAGCCAAGATTACAGGGGGAGGGCCAATTCACCCCTCCACTTT. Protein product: CASSQDYRGRANSPLHF.

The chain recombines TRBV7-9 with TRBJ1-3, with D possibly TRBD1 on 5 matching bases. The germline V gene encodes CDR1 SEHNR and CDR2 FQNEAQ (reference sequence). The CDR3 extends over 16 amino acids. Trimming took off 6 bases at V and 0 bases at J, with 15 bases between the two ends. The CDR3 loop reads CASRPTGLASGNTIYF. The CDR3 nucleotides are TGTGCCAGCAGGCCTACAGGACTAGCCTCTGGAAACACCATATATTTT.

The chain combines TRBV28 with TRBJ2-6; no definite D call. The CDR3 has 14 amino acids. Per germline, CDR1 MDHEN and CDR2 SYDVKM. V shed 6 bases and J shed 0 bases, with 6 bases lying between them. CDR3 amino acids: CASSSNSGANVLTF. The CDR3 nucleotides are TGTGCCAGCAGCAGTAACTCTGGGGCCAACGTCCTGACTTTC.

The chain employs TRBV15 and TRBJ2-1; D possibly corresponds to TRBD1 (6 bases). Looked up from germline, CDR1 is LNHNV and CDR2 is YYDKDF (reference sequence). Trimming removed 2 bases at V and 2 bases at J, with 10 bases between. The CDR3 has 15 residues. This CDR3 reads CATSRSRGTYNEQFF. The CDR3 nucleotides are TGTGCCACCAGCAGAAGCAGGGGCACCTACAATGAGCAGTTCTTC.

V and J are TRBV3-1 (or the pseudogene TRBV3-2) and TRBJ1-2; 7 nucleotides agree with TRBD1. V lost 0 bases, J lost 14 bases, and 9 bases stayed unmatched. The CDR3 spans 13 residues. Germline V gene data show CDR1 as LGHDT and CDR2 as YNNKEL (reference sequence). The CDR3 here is CASSQDRQGTWTF. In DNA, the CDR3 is TGTGCCAGCAGCCAAGATAGACAGGGAACCTGGACCTTC.

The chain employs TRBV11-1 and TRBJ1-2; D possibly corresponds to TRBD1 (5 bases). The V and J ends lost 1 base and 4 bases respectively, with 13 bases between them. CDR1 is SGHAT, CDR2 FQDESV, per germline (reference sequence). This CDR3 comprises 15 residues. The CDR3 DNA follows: TGTGCCAGCAGCTTAGAGGTGAAGGGGATCTATGGCTACACCTTC. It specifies CASSLEVKGIYGYTF.

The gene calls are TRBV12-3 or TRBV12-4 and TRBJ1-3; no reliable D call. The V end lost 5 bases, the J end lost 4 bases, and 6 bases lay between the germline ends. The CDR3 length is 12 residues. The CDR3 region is CASSRYGNTIYF. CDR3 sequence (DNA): TGTGCCAGCAGTCGCTACGGAAACACCATATATTTT.

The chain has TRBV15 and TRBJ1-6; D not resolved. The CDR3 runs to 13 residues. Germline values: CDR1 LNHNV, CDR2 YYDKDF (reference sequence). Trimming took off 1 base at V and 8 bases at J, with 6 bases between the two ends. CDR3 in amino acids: CATSRGEDSPLHF. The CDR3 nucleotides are TGTGCCACCAGCAGAGGAGAAGATTCACCCCTCCACTTT.

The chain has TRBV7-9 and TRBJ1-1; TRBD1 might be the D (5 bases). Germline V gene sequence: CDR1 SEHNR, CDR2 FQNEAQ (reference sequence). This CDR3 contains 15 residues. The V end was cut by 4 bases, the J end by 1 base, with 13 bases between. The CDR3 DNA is TGTGCCAGCAGCTCCCAAAACAGGAGGAACACTGAAGCTTTCTTT. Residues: CASSSQNRRNTEAFF.

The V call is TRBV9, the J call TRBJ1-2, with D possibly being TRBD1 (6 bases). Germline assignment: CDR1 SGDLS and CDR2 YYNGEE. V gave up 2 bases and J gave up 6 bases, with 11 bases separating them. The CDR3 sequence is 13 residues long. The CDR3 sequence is CASSVTGIDGYTF. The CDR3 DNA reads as TGTGCCAGCAGCGTCACAGGGATCGATGGCTACACCTTC.

CDR3 DNA sequence: TGTGCCAGCAGCCAGCAGTACTATGGCTACACCTTC. Translated, it gives CASSQQYYGYTF. The chain combines TRBV14 with TRBJ1-2; no definite D call. Trimming stripped 3 bases from V and 3 bases from J, with 5 bases between. The CDR3 is 12 amino acids. CDR1 is SGHDN, CDR2 FVKESK, per germline.

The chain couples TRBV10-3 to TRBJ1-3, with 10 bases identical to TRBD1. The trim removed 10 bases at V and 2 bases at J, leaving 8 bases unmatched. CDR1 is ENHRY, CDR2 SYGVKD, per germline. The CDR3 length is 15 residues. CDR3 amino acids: CATNAGTGAGNTIYF. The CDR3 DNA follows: TGTGCCACGAACGCCGGGACAGGGGCTGGAAACACCATATATTTT.

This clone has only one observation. The CDR3 DNA sequence: TGTGCCAGCAGCCAAGGATGGGACCTAGCGGGGGAGACCCAGTACTTC. This translates into CASSQGWDLAGETQYF. This rearrangement joins TRBV3-1 (or the pseudogene TRBV3-2) to TRBJ2-5; 9 nucleotides agree with TRBD2. The junction had 8 bases not matched to a gene; V was cut back by 1 base and J by 5 bases. The CDR3 covers 16 residues. Germline V gene data show CDR1 as LGHDT and CDR2 as YNNKEL (reference sequence).

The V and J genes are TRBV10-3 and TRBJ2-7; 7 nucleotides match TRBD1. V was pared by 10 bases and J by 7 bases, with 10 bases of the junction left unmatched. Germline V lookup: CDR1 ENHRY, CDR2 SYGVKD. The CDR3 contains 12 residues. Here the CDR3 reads CASRDSAVEQYF. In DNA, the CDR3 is TGTGCCAGCCGGGACAGCGCTGTGGAGCAGTACTTC.

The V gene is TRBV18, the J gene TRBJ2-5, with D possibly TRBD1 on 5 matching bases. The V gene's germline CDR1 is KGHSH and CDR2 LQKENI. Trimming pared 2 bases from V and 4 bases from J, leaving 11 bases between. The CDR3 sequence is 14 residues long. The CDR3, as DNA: TGTGCCAGCTCACCATCCGGCAGGGCAGAGACCCAGTACTTC. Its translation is CASSPSGRAETQYF.

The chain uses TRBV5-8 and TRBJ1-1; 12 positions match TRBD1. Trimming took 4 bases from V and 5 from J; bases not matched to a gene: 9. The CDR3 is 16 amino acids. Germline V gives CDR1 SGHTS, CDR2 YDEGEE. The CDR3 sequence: CASSAKGDRGRTEAFF. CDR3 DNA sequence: TGTGCCAGCAGCGCGAAAGGGGACAGGGGGCGGACTGAAGCTTTCTTT.

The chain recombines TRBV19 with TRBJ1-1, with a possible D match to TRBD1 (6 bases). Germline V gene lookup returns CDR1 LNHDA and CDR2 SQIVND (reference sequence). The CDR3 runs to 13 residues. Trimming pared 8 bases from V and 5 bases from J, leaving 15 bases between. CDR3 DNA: TGTGCCAGTTCTAGCAGGGGTGGGACTGAAGCTTTCTTT. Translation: CASSSRGGTEAFF.

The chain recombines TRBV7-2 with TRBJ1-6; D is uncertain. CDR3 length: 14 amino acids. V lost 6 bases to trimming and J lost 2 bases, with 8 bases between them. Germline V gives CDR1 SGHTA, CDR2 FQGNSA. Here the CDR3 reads CASRFTAYNSPLHF. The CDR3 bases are TGTGCCAGCAGGTTCACGGCCTATAATTCACCCCTCCACTTT.

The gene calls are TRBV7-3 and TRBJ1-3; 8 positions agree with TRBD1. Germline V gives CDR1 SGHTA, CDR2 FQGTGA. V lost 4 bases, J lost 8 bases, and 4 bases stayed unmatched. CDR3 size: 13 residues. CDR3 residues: CASSSGGRDTIYF. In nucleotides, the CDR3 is TGTGCCAGCAGCTCAGGGGGCCGGGACACCATATATTTT.

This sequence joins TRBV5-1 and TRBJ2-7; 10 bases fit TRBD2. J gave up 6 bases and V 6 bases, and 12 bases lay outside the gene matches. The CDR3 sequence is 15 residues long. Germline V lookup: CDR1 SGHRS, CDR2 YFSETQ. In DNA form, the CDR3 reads TGCGCCAGCATGGCGGTAGCGGGGGGATCGGGCGAGCAGTACTTC. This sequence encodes CASMAVAGGSGEQYF.

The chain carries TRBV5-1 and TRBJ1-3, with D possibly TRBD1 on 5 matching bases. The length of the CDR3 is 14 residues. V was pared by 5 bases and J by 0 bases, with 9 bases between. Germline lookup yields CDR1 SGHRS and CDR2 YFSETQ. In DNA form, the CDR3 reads TGCGCCAGCAGACAGGCCAGCTCTGGAAACACCATATATTTT. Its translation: CASRQASSGNTIYF.

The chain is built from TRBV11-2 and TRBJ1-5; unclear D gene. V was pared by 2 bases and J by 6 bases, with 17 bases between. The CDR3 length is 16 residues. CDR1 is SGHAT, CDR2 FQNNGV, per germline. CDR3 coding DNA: TGTGCCAGCAGCTTAAGCGGGTCGGTGTACGGTCAGCCCCAGCATTTT. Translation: CASSLSGSVYGQPQHF. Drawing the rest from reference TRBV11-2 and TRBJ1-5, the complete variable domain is EAGVAQSPRYKIIEKRQSVAFWCNPISGHATLYWYQQILGQGPKLLIQFQNNGVVDDSQLPKDRFSAERLKGVDSTLKIQPAKLEDSAVYLCASSLSGSVYGQPQHFGDGTRLSIL.

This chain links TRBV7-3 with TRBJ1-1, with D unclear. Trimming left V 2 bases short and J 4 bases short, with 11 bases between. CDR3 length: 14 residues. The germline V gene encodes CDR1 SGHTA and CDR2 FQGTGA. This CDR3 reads CASSLSVEVTEAFF. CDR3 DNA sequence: TGTGCCAGCAGCTTATCGGTTGAGGTCACTGAAGCTTTCTTT.

The CDR3 spells CASSSSSAVDTQYF. Here the CDR3 DNA reads TGTGCCAGCAGCTCCTCTAGCGCCGTAGATACGCAGTATTTT. The J gene is TRBJ2-3, the V gene TRBV7-2, with TRBD2 as a possible D gene (6 bases). This CDR3 comprises 14 residues. Germline V gene data show CDR1 as SGHTA and CDR2 as FQGNSA. Trimming took off 4 bases at V and 5 bases at J, with 13 bases between the two ends. The full variable domain, with the rest looked up from reference TRBV7-2 and TRBJ2-3, is GAGVSQSPSNKVTEKGKDVELRCDPISGHTALYWYRQSLGQGLEFLIYFQGNSAPDKSGLPSDRFSAERTGGSVSTLTIQRTQQEDSAVYLCASSSSSAVDTQYFGPGTRLTVL.

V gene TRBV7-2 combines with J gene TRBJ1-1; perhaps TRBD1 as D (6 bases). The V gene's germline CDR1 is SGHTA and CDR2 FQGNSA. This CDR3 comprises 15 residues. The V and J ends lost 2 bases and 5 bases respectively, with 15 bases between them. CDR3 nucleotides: TGTGCCAGCAGCTTATTCCTAGGGGGGGGAACTGAAGCTTTCTTT. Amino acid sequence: CASSLFLGGGTEAFF.

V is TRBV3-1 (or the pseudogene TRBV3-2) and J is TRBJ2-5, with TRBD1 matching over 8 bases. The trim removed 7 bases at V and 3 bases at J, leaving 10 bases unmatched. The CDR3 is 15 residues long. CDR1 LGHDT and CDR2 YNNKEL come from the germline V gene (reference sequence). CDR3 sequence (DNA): TGTGCCAGCAATTTCGGACAGGGAGATAAAGAGACCCAGTACTTC. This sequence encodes CASNFGQGDKETQYF.

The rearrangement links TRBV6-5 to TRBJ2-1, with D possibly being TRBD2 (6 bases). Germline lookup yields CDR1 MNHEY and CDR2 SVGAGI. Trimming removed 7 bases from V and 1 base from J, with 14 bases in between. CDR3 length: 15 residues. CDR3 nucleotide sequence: TGTGCCAGCATTGGGCGGGGTCAGTCCTACAATGAGCAGTTCTTC. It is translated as CASIGRGQSYNEQFF.

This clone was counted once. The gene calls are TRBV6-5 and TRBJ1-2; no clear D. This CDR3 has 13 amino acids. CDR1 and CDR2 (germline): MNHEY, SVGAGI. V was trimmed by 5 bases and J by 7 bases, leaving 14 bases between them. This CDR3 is CASSPLGYGGYTF. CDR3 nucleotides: TGTGCCAGCAGTCCCTTGGGCTACGGTGGCTACACCTTC.